Listed below are T cell receptor beta chains from one sample, sequenced in a study of CD8 T cells in ankylosing spondylitis. TCRdb ran MiXCR on the 5' RACE reads and lists one entry per CDR3 protein. The sample lists 800,000 to 900,000 distinct CDR3 sequences, 10% to 15% occurring once. The sequenced sample was blood, either unsorted or a sorted T cell fraction (not recorded which). These receptors were collected from a male donor with ankylosing spondylitis. CDR3s include the opening cysteine and the closing phenylalanine or tryptophan. D genes are given only for firm matches. For some rows the clone size is stated as once, few or many, or as a class when expanded; others skip it.

j_call v_call d_call clone_size cdr3_nt cdr3_aa
TRBJ1-4 TRBV3-1 - many TGTGCCAGCAGCCACCAGGCCCCTGAGACCGAAAAACTGTTTTTT CASSHQAPETEKLFF
TRBJ2-1 TRBV6-5 - - TGTGCCAGCAGCTATGCCCAGTTAGGGGGTGAGCAGTTCTTC CASSYAQLGGEQFF
TRBJ2-7 TRBV20-1 - - TGCAGCTCACGACGAAGAGCTCTATTGAACGAGCAGTACTTC CSSRRRALLNEQYF
TRBJ1-4 TRBV20-1 - - TGCAGTGCTAGACGGGGAGGTTCAAGTGAAAAACTGTTTTTT CSARRGGSSEKLFF
TRBJ2-3 TRBV5-1 TRBD1 many TGCGCCAGCAGCCTAGGGGGCTCCGTCTCAGATACGCAGTATTTT CASSLGGSVSDTQYF
TRBJ2-2 TRBV14 - few TGTGCCAGCAGCCAAGCTATAAACTACCGCACCGGGGAGCTGTTTTTT CASSQAINYRTGELFF
TRBJ1-5 TRBV18 - - TGTGCCAGCTCACTCGGAAGGCTCCGGCAGCCCCAGCATTTT CASSLGRLRQPQHF
TRBJ2-1 TRBV4-3 TRBD2 - TGCGCCAGCAGCTACCGGACTAGCGGGTACTACAATGAGCAGTTCTTC CASSYRTSGYYNEQFF
TRBJ2-7 TRBV10-3 TRBD1 - TGTGCCATCAGTGGCTGGGACAGGGGCGACGAGCAGTACTTC CAISGWDRGDEQYF
TRBJ1-2 TRBV12-3/TRBV12-4 - few TGTGCCAGCAGTTACGGGGGTCCATCTACCTATGGCTACACCTTC CASSYGGPSTYGYTF
TRBJ1-1 TRBV6-5 - few TGTGCCAGCAGTTCTTTCCCGAACACTGAAGCTTTCTTT CASSSFPNTEAFF
TRBJ2-1 TRBV6-1 TRBD1 - TGTGCCAGCAGGCTGACAGGGTATGAGCAGTTCTTC CASRLTGYEQFF
TRBJ1-1 TRBV12-3/TRBV12-4 TRBD1 - TGTGCCAGCAGCTTACAGGGGGAGGACACTGAAGCTTTCTTT CASSLQGEDTEAFF
TRBJ1-2 TRBV15 - - TGTGCCACCAGCAGAGTTGGGCCGAACTATGGCTACACCTTC CATSRVGPNYGYTF
TRBJ2-1 TRBV5-5 - few TGTGCCAGCTGCCGGAATGATATTAGCGACTATGAGCAGTTCTTC CASCRNDISDYEQFF
TRBJ2-1 TRBV6-1 - many TGTGCCAGCAGAGGGAGACAGGCTAATTCCTACAATGAGCAGTTCTTC CASRGRQANSYNEQFF
TRBJ2-1 TRBV7-8 - few TGTGCCAGCAGCTTAGGGGCGGGACTCTACAATGAGCAGTTCTTC CASSLGAGLYNEQFF
TRBJ1-1 TRBV7-2 TRBD1 - TGTGCCAGCAGCTTTAGTTGGGGACAGTTTGAAGCTTTCTTT CASSFSWGQFEAFF
TRBJ1-2 TRBV7-2 - few TGTGCCAGCAGCTTACGAACAGGGCAAGGCTACACCTTC CASSLRTGQGYTF
TRBJ1-5 TRBV11-2 - few TGTGCCAGCAGCTTCCTGGAGATATCAACCCAGCATTTT CASSFLEISTQHF
TRBJ2-1 TRBV28 - - TGTGCCAGCAGCTCGATACGATCCTCTCCGGCCCCTGAGCAGTTCTTC CASSSIRSSPAPEQFF
TRBJ2-1 TRBV7-2 TRBD1 - TGTGCCAGCTTACTCCAGGCAGGGGGTTACAATGAGCAGTTCTTC CASLLQAGGYNEQFF
TRBJ2-7 TRBV3-1 - - TGTGCCAGCAGCGCCGGGAACTCCTACGAGCAGTACTTC CASSAGNSYEQYF
TRBJ2-7 TRBV7-9 - few TGTGCCAGCAGCTTAGATGCGGTTACCTACGAGCAGTACTTC CASSLDAVTYEQYF
TRBJ2-1 TRBV18 - few TGTGCCAGCTCACCCCATACCGGGAATGAGCAGTTCTTC CASSPHTGNEQFF
TRBJ2-3 TRBV24-1 - - TGTGCCACCAGTGATCAACTGACGGGAGATACGCAGTATTTT CATSDQLTGDTQYF
TRBJ2-7 TRBV6-2/TRBV6-3 TRBD1 - TGTGCCAGCAGTTCCGGGACAGGGGACACCTACGAGCAGTACTTC CASSSGTGDTYEQYF
TRBJ1-5 TRBV12-3/TRBV12-4 - many TGTGCCAGCAGTCCTCAGTGGAATCAGCCCCAGCATTTT CASSPQWNQPQHF
TRBJ2-7 TRBV20-1 - few TGCAGTGCTACTGACTACACCTACGAGCAGTACTTC CSATDYTYEQYF
TRBJ2-2 TRBV12-3/TRBV12-4 TRBD1 - TGTGCCAGCAGTCCGGGACAGGGGATTACCGGGGAGCTGTTTTTT CASSPGQGITGELFF
TRBJ2-5 TRBV27 TRBD2 - TGTGCCAGCAGTTCAACCCCCCCACTAGCGGTCTACCAAGAGACCCAGTACTTC CASSSTPPLAVYQETQYF
TRBJ2-1 TRBV20-1 TRBD2 - TGCAGTGCTCACGGACTAGCGGTGTACAATGAGCAGTTCTTC CSAHGLAVYNEQFF
TRBJ1-4 TRBV20-1 - - TGCAGTGCATTTCAAACGGGGGAAAAACTGTTTTTT CSAFQTGEKLFF
TRBJ1-2 TRBV12-3/TRBV12-4 - few TGTGCCAGCAGTTTCTGGGGTGAAGATGGCTACACCTTC CASSFWGEDGYTF
TRBJ1-2 TRBV10-3 TRBD1 many TGTGCCACACGAAGAGGGACAGGGGATAACTATGGCTACACCTTC CATRRGTGDNYGYTF
TRBJ2-3 TRBV11-2 - few TGTGCCAGCAGCTTAGATTTCTCCGGTGTTCGCACAGATACGCAGTATTTT CASSLDFSGVRTDTQYF
TRBJ2-7 TRBV7-2 TRBD2 few TGTGCCAGCAGCCTAGCGGGCCCATATTTCGAGCAGTACTTC CASSLAGPYFEQYF
TRBJ2-2 TRBV7-6 - - TGTGCCAGCAGCCCCATCGAAGTTTTAACAGGGATTCGGACCGGGGAGCTGTTTTTT CASSPIEVLTGIRTGELFF
TRBJ2-1 TRBV5-1 TRBD2 few TGCGCCAGCAGGCCGACACTAGCGTCGGGATCCAATGAGCAGTTCTTC CASRPTLASGSNEQFF
TRBJ1-5 TRBV12-3/TRBV12-4 - - TGTGCCAGCAGTGAGGGTTGGGGCAATCAGCCCCAGCATTTT CASSEGWGNQPQHF
TRBJ1-1 TRBV5-1 - - TGCGCCAGCAAGGAGACTTTGAACACTGAAGCTTTCTTT CASKETLNTEAFF
TRBJ1-2 TRBV5-5 - many TGTGCCAGCAGCTTGTGGACGCACTATGGCTACACCTTC CASSLWTHYGYTF
TRBJ2-6 TRBV12-3/TRBV12-4 - few TGTGCCAGCAGTCGGGCAGGGGCCACCTCTGGGGCCAACGTCCTGACTTTC CASSRAGATSGANVLTF
TRBJ2-7 TRBV4-1 TRBD2 - TGCGCCAGCAGCTTCGCCTATAGCGGGGGCAGCTCCTACGAGCAGTACTTC CASSFAYSGGSSYEQYF